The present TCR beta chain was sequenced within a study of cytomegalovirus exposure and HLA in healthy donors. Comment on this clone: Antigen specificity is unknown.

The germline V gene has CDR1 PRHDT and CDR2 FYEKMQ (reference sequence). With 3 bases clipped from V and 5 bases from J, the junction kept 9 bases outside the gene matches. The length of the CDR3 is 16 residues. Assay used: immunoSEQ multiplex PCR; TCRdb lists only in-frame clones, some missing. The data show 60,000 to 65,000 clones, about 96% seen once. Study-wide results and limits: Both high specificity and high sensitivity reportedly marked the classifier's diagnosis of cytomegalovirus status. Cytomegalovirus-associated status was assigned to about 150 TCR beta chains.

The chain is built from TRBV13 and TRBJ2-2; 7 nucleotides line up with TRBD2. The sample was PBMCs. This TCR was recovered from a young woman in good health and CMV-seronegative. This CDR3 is CASSFGAGVLTGELFF. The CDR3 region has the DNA TGTGCCAGCAGCTTTGGGGCGGGAGTTTTGACCGGGGAGCTGTTTTTT.